This is a list of T cell receptor beta chains from one sample in a study of shared clonotypes between healthy human individuals. Repertoires were generated with immunoSEQ multiplex PCR, while TCRdb's copy carries only in-frame clones and drops some. The data show a few million clones, roughly 93% seen once. The sample comprised naive CD8+ T cells from PBMCs. These receptor sequences come from a man between 18 and 29 years old in good health. Some clones in this sample may be carry-over from other donors' samples. CDR3s include the opening cysteine and the closing phenylalanine or tryptophan. A D gene is named only where the DNA matches it firmly. The size entry is marked missing in some rows and otherwise reads once, few, many or a size class.

D | J | V | size | DNA | CDR3
TRBD1 | TRBJ1-2 | TRBV5-4 | . | TGTGCCAGCAGCTTGATGCCAGGGGGCGCACGGGGCTACACCTTC | CASSLMPGGARGYTF
. | TRBJ1-2 | TRBV29-1 | . | TGCAGCGTGATGGGGAACCTGGGACGGACATATGGCTACACCTTC | CSVMGNLGRTYGYTF
TRBD2 | TRBJ2-7 | TRBV5-1 | . | TGCGCCAGCAGCTGGGGGACTATGGGCTACGAGCAGTACTTC | CASSWGTMGYEQYF
TRBD2 | TRBJ2-7 | TRBV27 | . | TGTGCCAGCAGTCCCTCTAGCGGGAAGCGGACCTACGAGCAGTACTTC | CASSPSSGKRTYEQYF
TRBD1 | TRBJ1-5 | TRBV6-6 | . | TGTGCCAGCACCCCCGGGACAGGGACTAGCAATCAGCCCCAGCATTTT | CASTPGTGTSNQPQHF
TRBD1 | TRBJ1-1 | TRBV7-9 | . | TGTGCCAGCAGCCCCCCCAGGGGGGAGAACACTGAAGCTTTCTTT | CASSPPRGENTEAFF
. | TRBJ1-2 | TRBV29-1 | . | TGCAGCGTTGAAGACAGATTACCCTATGGCTACACCTTC | CSVEDRLPYGYTF
TRBD1 | TRBJ1-1 | TRBV5-1 | . | TGCGCCAGCAGCTACCTGGACAGGGCTGAAGCTTTCTTT | CASSYLDRAEAFF
. | TRBJ2-3 | TRBV4-2 | . | TGTGCCAGCAGCCAGTGGGGTGGGGATACGCAGTATTTT | CASSQWGGDTQYF
TRBD1 | TRBJ2-7 | TRBV4-3 | . | TGCGCCAGCAGCCCAGGACAGGGGTCTTCCTACGAGCAGTACTTC | CASSPGQGSSYEQYF
TRBD1 | TRBJ1-4 | TRBV7-3 | once | TGTGCCAGCAGCTTAACGGGACAGGGGGCAACTAATGAAAAACTGTTTTTT | CASSLTGQGATNEKLFF
TRBD1 | TRBJ2-7 | TRBV9 | . | TGTGCCAGCAGCGCTCTAACAGGGACAGTGTACGAGCAGTACTTC | CASSALTGTVYEQYF
TRBD2 | TRBJ2-3 | TRBV7-9 | . | TGTGCCAGCAGCTGGGGACTAGCGGGAGATGCAGATACGCAGTATTTT | CASSWGLAGDADTQYF
TRBD1 | TRBJ2-5 | TRBV28 | . | TGTGCCAGCAGTTTATTTGCAGGGGGCACAGAGACCCAGTACTTC | CASSLFAGGTETQYF
TRBD2 | TRBJ2-3 | TRBV10-3 | once | TGTGCCATCAGTGATGTACTAGCGGGAGGGCCTGGAGATACGCAGTATTTT | CAISDVLAGGPGDTQYF
TRBD1 | TRBJ1-1 | TRBV10-3 | . | TGTGCCACCATGACAGGGAGTGGAGAAACTGAAGCTTTCTTT | CATMTGSGETEAFF
. | TRBJ2-7 | TRBV7-9 | once | TGTGCCAGCAGCTTTCTGAGGGATTCCAGCGAGCAGTACTTC | CASSFLRDSSEQYF
TRBD1 | TRBJ2-5 | TRBV7-9 | . | TGTGCCAGCAGCTGGGGACAGCAAGAGACCCAGTACTTC | CASSWGQQETQYF
. | TRBJ2-7 | TRBV11-2 | once | TGTGCCAGCAGCTTAGGCAGCCACCTGGGCGAGCAGTACTTC | CASSLGSHLGEQYF
. | TRBJ1-2 | TRBV18 | . | TGTGCCAGCTCACCACCTGTTTTGTCTGGCTTGGACTATGGCTACACCTTC | CASSPPVLSGLDYGYTF
. | TRBJ2-7 | TRBV5-6 | . | TGTGCCAGCAGCTTGGGTAGTCGGGGTCGACCATACGAGCAGTACTTC | CASSLGSRGRPYEQYF
TRBD1 | TRBJ2-5 | TRBV27 | . | TGTGCCAGCAGTTTAAGACAGGGACGAGGGGAGACCCAGTACTTC | CASSLRQGRGETQYF
. | TRBJ2-1 | TRBV11-2 | . | TGTGCCAGCAGCCCCCGAGGTGGATTTGAGCAGTTCTTC | CASSPRGGFEQFF
TRBD2 | TRBJ2-7 | TRBV28 | . | TGTGCCAGCAGTCAAAGCGGGAGTTCCTACGAGCAGTACTTC | CASSQSGSSYEQYF
. | TRBJ2-7 | TRBV4-1 | . | TGCGCCAGCAGCCAAGATAGGGCAGGGGCCTACTACGAGCAGTACTTC | CASSQDRAGAYYEQYF